This TCR beta chain was recovered during a study of blood T cell repertoires in COVID-19. Study at large: T cells, B-cell-depleted T cells, or PBMCs supplied cDNA or gDNA.

The CDR3 length is 15 residues. Trimming left V 0 bases short and J 7 bases short, with 12 bases between. The germline gives CDR1 SGHTA, CDR2 FQGNSA. The data were produced by immunoSEQ multiplex PCR, yet TCRdb's version contains in-frame clones alone and is incomplete. The table records around 150,000 clones, under 90% of them present only once. J is TRBJ2-2 and V is TRBV7-2; no clear D gene. Material for sequencing was peripheral blood. The sequence was collected from a woman over 75 with acute or convalescent COVID-19. CDR3 coding DNA: TGTGCCAGCAGCTTAGCTGGGCTATTGATCGGGGAGCTGTTTTTT. This gives the protein CASSLAGLLIGELFF.